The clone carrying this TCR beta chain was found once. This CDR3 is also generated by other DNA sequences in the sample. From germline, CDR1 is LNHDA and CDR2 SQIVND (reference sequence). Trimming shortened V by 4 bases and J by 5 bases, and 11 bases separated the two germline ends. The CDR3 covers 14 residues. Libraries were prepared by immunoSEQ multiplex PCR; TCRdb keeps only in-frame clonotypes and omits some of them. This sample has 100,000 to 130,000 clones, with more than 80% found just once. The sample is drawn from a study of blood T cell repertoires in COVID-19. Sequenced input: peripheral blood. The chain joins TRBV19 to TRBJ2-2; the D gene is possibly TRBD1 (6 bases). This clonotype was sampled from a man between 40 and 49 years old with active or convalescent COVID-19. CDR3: CASSTTGNTGELFF. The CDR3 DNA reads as TGTGCCAGTAGTACAACAGGGAATACCGGGGAGCTGTTTTTT.